This T cell receptor beta chain was found in a study of cytomegalovirus exposure and HLA in healthy donors. With 60 Vbeta and 13 Jbeta primers, the PCR was carried out. The protocol was immunoSEQ multiplex PCR, while the TCRdb copy is restricted to in-frame clones and leaves out a portion. The sample includes approximately 93,000 clones, 75% to 85% of them seen just once. General study findings and limits: Later analysis suggested most CMV-associated TCR beta chains were HLA-restricted. TCR beta V- and J-gene trimming, according to a later analysis, was linked to a missense DCLRE1C variant.

Remarks on this clone: Its antigen is still unknown.

CDR1 and CDR2 from the germline V gene are SGHTA and FQGTGA. The CDR3 contains 13 residues. V shed 4 bases and J shed 9 bases, with 13 bases lying between them. The TCR originated in a woman in her forties in good health and CMV-seronegative. This chain joins TRBV7-3 and TRBJ2-1; a possible D gene is TRBD1 (6 bases). Sequencing used PBMCs. CDR3 amino acids: CASSSSTGFEQFF. The CDR3 coding sequence is TGTGCCAGCAGCTCTTCGACAGGATTTGAGCAGTTCTTC.